This entry describes one TCR beta chain. Germline V gives CDR1 SGHNT, CDR2 YENEEA. The CDR3 is 16 residues long. Unmatched junction bases numbered 4, after V lost 5 bases and J lost 1 base. This sample was included in a study of T cell changes during pregnancy in multiple sclerosis. Clones were read by immunoSEQ multiplex PCR, and TCRdb kept only the in-frame ones, dropping some. The sample has around 27,000 clones; about 93% are singletons. The V and J genes are TRBV11-3 and TRBJ2-5, with TRBD2 identical over 13 bases. The specimen was CD4+ T cells from peripheral blood mononuclear cells, collected after pregnancy. This clonotype was sampled from a female donor with multiple sclerosis, enrolled in a pregnancy study. In DNA form, the CDR3 reads TGTGCCAGCAGCCAGGGACTAGCGGGAAGCCAAGAGACCCAGTACTTC. Protein product: CASSQGLAGSQETQYF.